The clone carrying this T cell receptor (beta chain) has only a few counts. The sample is drawn from a study of memory CD4+ T cells and cytomegalovirus serostatus. Study information: Donors were healthy Belgian adults, several CMV seropositive and 20 to 25 seronegative.

Per the germline V gene, CDR1 is LNHDA and CDR2 is SQIVND (reference sequence). V shed 9 bases, J shed 0 bases, and the junction held 6 bases outside the gene matches. The CDR3 runs to 15 residues. The protocol was immunoSEQ multiplex PCR, while the TCRdb copy is restricted to in-frame clones and leaves out a portion. This sample has over 55,000 clones, with roughly 80% found just once. Single viable CD3+CD4+CD8-CD45RO+ cells were sorted as the memory CD4+ T cells. This TCR was recovered from an adult in good health and CMV-seronegative. This sequence joins TRBV19 and TRBJ1-5; 9 bases are a match to TRBD1. The sample taken for sequencing was memory CD4+ T cells from blood. The CDR3 region has the DNA TGTGCCAGCCGGACAGGGGAATATAGCAATCAGCCCCAGCATTTT. This codes for CASRTGEYSNQPQHF.